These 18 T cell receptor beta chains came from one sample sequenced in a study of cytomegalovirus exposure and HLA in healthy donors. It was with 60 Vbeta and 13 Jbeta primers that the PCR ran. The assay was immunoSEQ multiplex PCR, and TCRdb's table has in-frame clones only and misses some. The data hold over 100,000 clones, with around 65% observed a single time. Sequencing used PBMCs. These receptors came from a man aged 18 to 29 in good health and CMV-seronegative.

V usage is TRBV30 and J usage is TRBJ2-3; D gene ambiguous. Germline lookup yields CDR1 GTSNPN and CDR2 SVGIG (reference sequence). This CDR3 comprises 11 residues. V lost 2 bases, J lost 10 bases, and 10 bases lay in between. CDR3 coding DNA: TGTGCCTGGAGTTCTGCCTATCCGCAGTATTTT. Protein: CAWSSAYPQYF.

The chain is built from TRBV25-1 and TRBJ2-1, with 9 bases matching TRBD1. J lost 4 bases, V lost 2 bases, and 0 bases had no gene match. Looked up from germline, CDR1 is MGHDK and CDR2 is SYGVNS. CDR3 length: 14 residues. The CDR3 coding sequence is TGTGCCAGCAGTGAAGACAGGGGGTACAATGAGCAGTTCTTC. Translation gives CASSEDRGYNEQFF.

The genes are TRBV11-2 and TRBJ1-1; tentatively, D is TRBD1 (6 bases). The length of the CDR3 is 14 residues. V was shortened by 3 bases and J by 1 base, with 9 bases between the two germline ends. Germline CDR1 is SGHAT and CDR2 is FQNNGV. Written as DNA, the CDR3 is TGTGCCAGCAGCTTCGGCAGGGGGAACACTGAAGCTTTCTTT. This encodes CASSFGRGNTEAFF. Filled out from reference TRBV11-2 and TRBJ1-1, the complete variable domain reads EAGVAQSPRYKIIEKRQSVAFWCNPISGHATLYWYQQILGQGPKLLIQFQNNGVVDDSQLPKDRFSAERLKGVDSTLKIQPAKLEDSAVYLCASSFGRGNTEAFFGQGTRLTVV.

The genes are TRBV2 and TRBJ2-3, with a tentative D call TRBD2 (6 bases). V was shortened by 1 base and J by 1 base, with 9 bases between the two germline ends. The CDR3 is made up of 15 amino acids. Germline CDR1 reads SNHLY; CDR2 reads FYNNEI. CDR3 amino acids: CASSEGLGGTDTQYF. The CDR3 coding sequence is TGTGCCAGCAGTGAAGGACTAGGAGGCACAGATACGCAGTATTTT.

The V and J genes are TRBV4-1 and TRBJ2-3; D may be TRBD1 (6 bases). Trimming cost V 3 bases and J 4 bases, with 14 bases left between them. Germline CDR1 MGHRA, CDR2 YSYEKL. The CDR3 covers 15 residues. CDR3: CASSHETGIPDTQYF. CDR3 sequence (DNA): TGCGCCAGCAGCCATGAAACAGGGATCCCAGATACGCAGTATTTT.

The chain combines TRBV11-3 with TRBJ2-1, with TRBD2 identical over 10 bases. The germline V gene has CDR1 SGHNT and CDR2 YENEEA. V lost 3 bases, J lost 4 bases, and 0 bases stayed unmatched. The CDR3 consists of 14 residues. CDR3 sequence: CASSLTSGYNEQFF. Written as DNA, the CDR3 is TGTGCCAGCAGCTTGACTAGCGGGTACAATGAGCAGTTCTTC.

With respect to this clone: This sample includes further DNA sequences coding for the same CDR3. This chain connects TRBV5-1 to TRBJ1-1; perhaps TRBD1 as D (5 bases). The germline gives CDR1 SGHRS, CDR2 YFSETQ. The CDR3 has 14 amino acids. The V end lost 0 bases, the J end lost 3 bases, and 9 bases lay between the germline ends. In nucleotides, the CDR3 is TGCGCCAGCAGCTTGGCGGGGGGTTACACTGAAGCTTTCTTT. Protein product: CASSLAGGYTEAFF.

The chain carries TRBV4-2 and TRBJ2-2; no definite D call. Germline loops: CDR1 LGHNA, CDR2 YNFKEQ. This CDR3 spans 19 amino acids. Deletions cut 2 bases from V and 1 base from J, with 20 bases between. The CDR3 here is CASSQHVPRSRMNTGELFF. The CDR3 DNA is TGTGCCAGCAGCCAACATGTACCTCGGAGTCGGATGAACACCGGGGAGCTGTTTTTT.

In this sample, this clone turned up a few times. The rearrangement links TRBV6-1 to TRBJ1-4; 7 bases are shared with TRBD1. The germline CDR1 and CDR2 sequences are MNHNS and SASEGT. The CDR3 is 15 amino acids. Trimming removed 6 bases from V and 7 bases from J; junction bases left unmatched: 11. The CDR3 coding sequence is TGTGCCAGCAGCGCCACAGGGGCCCGGGGTGAAAAACTGTTTTTT. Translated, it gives CASSATGARGEKLFF.

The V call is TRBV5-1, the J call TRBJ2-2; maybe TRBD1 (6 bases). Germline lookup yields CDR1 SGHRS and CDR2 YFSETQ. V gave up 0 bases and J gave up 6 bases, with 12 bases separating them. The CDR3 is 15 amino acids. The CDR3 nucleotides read TGCGCCAGCAGCTTGGTGGGGACAATTCCCGGGGAGCTGTTTTTT. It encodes CASSLVGTIPGELFF. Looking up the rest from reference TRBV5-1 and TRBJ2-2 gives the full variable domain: KAGVTQTPRYLIKTRGQQVTLSCSPISGHRSVSWYQQTPGQGLQFLFEYFSETQRNKGNFPGRFSGRQFSNSRSEMNVSTLELGDSALYLCASSLVGTIPGELFFGEGSRLTVL.

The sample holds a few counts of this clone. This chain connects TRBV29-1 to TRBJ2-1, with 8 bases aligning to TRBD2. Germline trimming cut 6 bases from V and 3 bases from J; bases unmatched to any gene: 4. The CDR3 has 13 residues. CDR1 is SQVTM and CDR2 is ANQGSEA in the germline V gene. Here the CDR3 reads CSVDSGSYNEQFF. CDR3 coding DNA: TGCAGCGTAGACAGCGGGAGCTACAATGAGCAGTTCTTC.

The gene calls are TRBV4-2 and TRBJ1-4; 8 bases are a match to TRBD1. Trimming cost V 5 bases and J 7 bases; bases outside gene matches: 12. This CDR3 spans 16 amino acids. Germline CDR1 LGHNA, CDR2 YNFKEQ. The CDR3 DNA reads TGTGCCAGCAGCGTGTCACTCCGGGACAGGACTGAAAAACTGTTTTTT. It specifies CASSVSLRDRTEKLFF.

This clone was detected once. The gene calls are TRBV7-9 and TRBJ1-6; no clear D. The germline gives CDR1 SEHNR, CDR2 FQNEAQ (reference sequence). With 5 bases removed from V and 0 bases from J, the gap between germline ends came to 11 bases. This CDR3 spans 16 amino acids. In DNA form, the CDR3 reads TGTGCCAGCAGCCTCATCGGGGTCTCCTATAATTCACCCCTCCACTTT. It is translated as CASSLIGVSYNSPLHF.

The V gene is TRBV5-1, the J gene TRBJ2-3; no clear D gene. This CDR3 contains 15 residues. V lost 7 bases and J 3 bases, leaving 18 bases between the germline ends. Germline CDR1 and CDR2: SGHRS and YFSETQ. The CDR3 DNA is TGCGCCAGCTCAGCTCCCCGGGTCGGGACAGATACGCAGTATTTT. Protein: CASSAPRVGTDTQYF.

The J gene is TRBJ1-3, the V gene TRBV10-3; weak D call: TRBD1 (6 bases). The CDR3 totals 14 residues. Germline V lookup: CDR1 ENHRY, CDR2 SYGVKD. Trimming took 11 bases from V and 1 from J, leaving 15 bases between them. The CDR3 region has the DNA TGTGCCGTACTGAGAACAGGGTCTGGAAACACCATATATTTT. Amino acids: CAVLRTGSGNTIYF.

CDR3 in amino acids: CASTLRDRAGDTQYF. DNA of the CDR3: TGTGCCAGCACACTCCGGGACAGGGCGGGCGATACGCAGTATTTT. The chain links TRBV5-6 to TRBJ2-3; 9 positions match TRBD1. V dropped 6 bases and J dropped 6; count of bases not matched to a gene: 11. Germline CDR1 SGHDT, CDR2 YYEEEE. The CDR3 covers 15 residues.

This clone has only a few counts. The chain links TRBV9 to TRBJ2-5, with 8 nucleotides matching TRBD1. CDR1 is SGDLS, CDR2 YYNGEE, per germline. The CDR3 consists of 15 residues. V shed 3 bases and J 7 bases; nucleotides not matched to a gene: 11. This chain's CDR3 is CASSGTGGVEGTQYF. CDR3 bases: TGTGCCAGCAGCGGCACAGGGGGAGTAGAAGGGACCCAGTACTTC.

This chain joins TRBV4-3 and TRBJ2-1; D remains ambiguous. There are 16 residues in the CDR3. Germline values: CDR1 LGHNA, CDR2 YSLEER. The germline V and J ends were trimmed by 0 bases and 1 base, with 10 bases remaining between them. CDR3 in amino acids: CASSQDGDGSYNEQFF. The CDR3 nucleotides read TGCGCCAGCAGCCAAGATGGAGACGGATCCTACAATGAGCAGTTCTTC.